This TCR beta chain was identified in a study of T cells in Graves' hyperthyroidism and ophthalmopathy. Study-wide background: The authors collected peripheral blood at initial diagnosis, before any treatment.

Regions amplified from RNA transcripts were the TCR beta CDR3 regions. With the HTBI primer set, the TCR CDR3 went through a first round of RT-PCR. TCRdb fed the multiplex PCR reads into MiXCR, producing one record per CDR3 protein. The table records 300,000 to 450,000 distinct CDR3 sequences, around 25% of them present only once. Whole-study findings and limits: Ophthalmopathy was told apart from stable hyperthyroidism by a 13 V-J model.

This clonotype was recorded at least ten times. Its matching antigen is unknown. Graves' hyperthyroidism was deemed stable absent ophthalmopathy progression within 18 months. The CDR3 runs 14 residues. Germline V gene sequence: CDR1 MNHNS, CDR2 SASEGT. V trimming: 4 bases; J trimming: 4 bases; junction bases outside the gene matches: 3. Sequencing was carried out using blood. The chain uses TRBV6-1 and TRBJ2-7, with TRBD2 matching 11 bases. The TCR comes from a man in his forties or fifties with Graves' hyperthyroidism. The CDR3 sequence is CASSVAGGAYEQYF. The DNA for the CDR3 is TGTGCCAGCAGTGTAGCGGGAGGGGCTTACGAGCAGTACTTC.